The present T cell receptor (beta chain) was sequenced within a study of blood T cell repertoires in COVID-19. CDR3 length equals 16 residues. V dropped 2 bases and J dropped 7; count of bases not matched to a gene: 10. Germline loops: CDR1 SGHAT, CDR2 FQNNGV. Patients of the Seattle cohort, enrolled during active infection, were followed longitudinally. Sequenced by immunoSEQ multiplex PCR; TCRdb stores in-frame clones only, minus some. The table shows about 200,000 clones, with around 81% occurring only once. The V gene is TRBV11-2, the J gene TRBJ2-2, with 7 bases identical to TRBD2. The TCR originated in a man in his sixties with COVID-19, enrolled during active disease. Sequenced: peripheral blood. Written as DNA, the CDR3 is TGTGCCAGCAGCTTATGGCCTAGCGGACCCATCGGGGAGCTGTTTTTT. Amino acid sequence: CASSLWPSGPIGELFF.